The 9 T cell receptor beta chains in this list originate from one sample, sequenced in a study of T-cell reconstitution after alpha-beta-depleted transplantation in children. Researchers prepared the TCRbeta library using unique molecular identifiers, the study reports. TCRdb processed the PCR reads anew with MiXCR; each CDR3 protein has one entry. The table lists 450,000 to 600,000 distinct CDR3 sequences, about 30% of them singletons. The sample here was PBMCs from the stem cell graft donor, taken from the stem cell graft. The receptors stem from a human donor who donated a stem cell graft to a child with aplastic anemia.

In its sample, this clonotype was seen a few times. The J gene is TRBJ1-4, the V gene TRBV5-1; 9 bases align to TRBD1. Germline V CDR1 and CDR2: SGHRS, YFSETQ. Trimming took 0 bases from V and 11 from J; bases not matched to a gene: 14. CDR3 length: 17 residues. The DNA for the CDR3 is TGCGCCAGCAGCTTGGTAATGTCGGGACAGGGCCAGGAGAAACTGTTTTTT. Its protein is CASSLVMSGQGQEKLFF.

V gene TRBV20-1 combines with J gene TRBJ1-2; D is ambiguous. The CDR3 extends over 13 amino acids. The ends were cut back, 2 bases at V and 8 bases at J, with 15 bases in the middle. The germline V gene has CDR1 DFQATT and CDR2 SNEGSKA (reference sequence). CDR3 residues: CSARQEVIRGYTF. The CDR3 DNA follows: TGCAGTGCTAGACAGGAGGTGATAAGGGGCTACACCTTC.

This clonotype turned up a few times. V is TRBV6-6 and J is TRBJ2-1, with D hard to call. CDR1 and CDR2 (germline): MNHNY, SVGAGI (reference sequence). The CDR3 spans 11 residues. The V end was cut by 10 bases, the J end by 8 bases, with 12 bases between. In nucleotides, the CDR3 is TGTGCCACCTCTCTTAGCTATGAGCAGTTCTTC. Translation: CATSLSYEQFF.

This clonotype appeared a few times. The chain joins TRBV6-1 to TRBJ1-6; D gene ambiguous. CDR3 length equals 11 residues. Germline V lookup: CDR1 MNHNS, CDR2 SASEGT. V lost 4 bases and J lost 9, with 4 bases in between. This CDR3 reads CASSGASPLHF. Here the CDR3 DNA reads TGTGCCAGCAGTGGGGCTTCACCCCTCCACTTT.

DNA of the CDR3: TGCGCCACCTCGAACACTGAAGCTTTCTTT. It encodes CATSNTEAFF. V usage is TRBV10-1 and J usage is TRBJ1-1; no definite D call. Trimming left V 10 bases short and J 1 base short, with 4 bases between. The V gene's germline CDR1 is WNHNN and CDR2 SYGVQD (reference sequence). This CDR3 has 10 amino acids.

This clonotype showed up just a few times. The DNA for the CDR3 is TGTGCCAGCAGTTACTCCGGACTAGCGGGAGAGCAGTTCTTC. Its protein product is CASSYSGLAGEQFF. This chain joins TRBV6-5 and TRBJ2-1, with TRBD2 matching over 12 bases. The germline gives CDR1 MNHEY, CDR2 SVGAGI. CDR3 size: 14 residues. With V trimmed by 0 bases and J by 10 bases, 1 base remained unmatched.

The genes are TRBV7-2 and TRBJ2-4; D is perhaps TRBD2 (5 bases). The V end was cut by 2 bases, the J end by 2 bases, with 13 bases between. CDR1 and CDR2 from the germline V gene are SGHTA and FQGNSA. The CDR3 runs to 16 residues. The chain's CDR3 is CASSLRGFGPKNIQYF. The CDR3 bases are TGTGCCAGCAGCTTACGGGGTTTTGGGCCCAAAAACATTCAGTACTTC.

A single count supports this clonotype. This sequence joins TRBV7-2 and TRBJ1-1, with D possibly being TRBD1 (5 bases). The CDR3 loop spans 16 amino acids. Per the germline V gene, CDR1 is SGHTA and CDR2 is FQGNSA. Trimming took off 1 base at V and 3 bases at J, with 15 bases between the two ends. The CDR3 loop is CASSLEIGAGYTEAFF. The DNA for the CDR3 is TGTGCCAGCAGCTTAGAGATCGGGGCGGGGTACACTGAAGCTTTCTTT.

This clonotype was detected many times. V usage is TRBV20-1 and J usage is TRBJ1-2; tentatively, D is TRBD1 (5 bases). The CDR3 has 14 residues. Germline CDR1 DFQATT, CDR2 SNEGSKA (reference sequence). With 5 bases removed from V and 7 bases from J, the gap between germline ends came to 20 bases. The CDR3 DNA reads as TGCAGTGCTCTCCCCACTACAGGTAGTCGTGGCTACACCTTC. Amino acids: CSALPTTGSRGYTF.